The 16 T cell receptor beta chains presented below share a single source sample, sequenced in a study of chemoradiotherapy in HPV16-positive cancers. Generated by immunoSEQ multiplex PCR, the TCRdb table keeps only in-frame clones and is missing some. The profile shows tens of thousands of clones, 76% of them singletons. The sequenced sample was blood, obtained from a patient who underwent chemoradiotherapy. Receptors originate from a human donor with HPV-associated anogenital cancer.

This clone turned up a few times. This chain joins TRBV7-9 and TRBJ1-1; the D gene is possibly TRBD1 (5 bases). The ends were cut back, 0 bases at V and 4 bases at J, with 12 bases in the middle. Germline V gene lookup returns CDR1 SEHNR and CDR2 FQNEAQ (reference sequence). The CDR3 consists of 15 residues. The CDR3 loop reads CASSLAAGGGTEAFF. CDR3 bases: TGTGCCAGCAGCTTAGCGGCCGGTGGGGGCACTGAAGCTTTCTTT.

This chain links TRBV20-1 with TRBJ2-1; TRBD1 agrees at 7 bases. Germline CDR1 DFQATT, CDR2 SNEGSKA (reference sequence). V was pared by 6 bases and J by 10 bases, with 6 bases of the junction left unmatched. There are 11 residues in the CDR3. The CDR3 sequence: CSALQGREQFF. The CDR3 DNA reads TGCAGTGCACTACAGGGGCGGGAGCAGTTCTTC.

This clone was seen a handful of times. CDR3 sequence (DNA): TGTGCCAGCAGCCCTGGGGCAGGGTACAGGTCCTCCTACGAGCAGTACTTC. Translation gives CASSPGAGYRSSYEQYF. J is TRBJ2-7 and V is TRBV11-2, with D possibly TRBD1 on 5 matching bases. Germline CDR1 reads SGHAT; CDR2 reads FQNNGV. The V and J ends lost 5 bases and 0 bases respectively, with 20 bases between them. This CDR3 has 17 amino acids.

This clone was detected a few times. This chain links TRBV4-1 with TRBJ1-5; D may be TRBD1 (5 bases). Per the germline V gene, CDR1 is MGHRA and CDR2 is YSYEKL. V lost 0 bases to trimming and J lost 7 bases, with 22 bases between them. CDR3 length: 18 residues. CDR3 region: CASSQDLRRSRGGQPQHF. Here the CDR3 DNA reads TGCGCCAGCAGCCAAGATCTTCGACGGAGTAGGGGAGGCCAGCCCCAGCATTTT.

The chain employs TRBV28 and TRBJ2-7; the D is unclear. V gave up 3 bases and J gave up 3 bases, with 12 bases separating them. In germline, CDR1 is MDHEN, CDR2 SYDVKM. The CDR3 loop spans 14 amino acids. CDR3 coding DNA: TGTGCCAGCAGTTTTGGCGGAACCGGCTACGAGCAGTACTTC. Protein: CASSFGGTGYEQYF.

The chain links TRBV18 to TRBJ1-6; possibly TRBD1 for D (6 bases). Per germline, CDR1 KGHSH and CDR2 LQKENI. CDR3 length equals 13 residues. The V end lost 3 bases, the J end lost 12 bases, and 12 bases lay between the germline ends. The CDR3 protein is CASSPQDRVPLHF. Here the CDR3 DNA reads TGTGCCAGCTCACCCCAGGACAGAGTACCCCTCCACTTT.

This chain connects TRBV5-5 to TRBJ2-7; 10 bases line up with TRBD2. Trimming cost V 1 base and J 0 bases; bases outside gene matches: 7. The CDR3 has 17 amino acids. Germline assignment: CDR1 SGHKS and CDR2 YYEKEE (reference sequence). The CDR3 DNA sequence: TGTGCCAGCAGCTTGCTAATAGCGGGGGGTGACTCCTACGAGCAGTACTTC. Translated, it gives CASSLLIAGGDSYEQYF.

The DNA of the CDR3 is TGTGCCAGTAGTTCCCGTGGCACAGATACGCAGTATTTT. Translated: CASSSRGTDTQYF. This chain uses TRBV19 with TRBJ2-3; no clear D gene. Trimming shortened V by 5 bases and J by 1 base, and 7 bases separated the two germline ends. There are 13 residues in the CDR3. In germline, CDR1 is LNHDA, CDR2 SQIVND (reference sequence).

This clone appeared a single time. The chain uses TRBV6-1 and TRBJ2-5, with D possibly matching TRBD1 (7 bases). Germline values: CDR1 MNHNS, CDR2 SASEGT. Trimming stripped 3 bases from V and 4 bases from J, with 9 bases between. The CDR3 loop spans 13 amino acids. In nucleotides, the CDR3 is TGTGCCAGCAGTGACAGGGGGGTAGAGACCCAGTACTTC. The encoded protein is CASSDRGVETQYF.

V gene TRBV5-1 combines with J gene TRBJ1-5; 11 bases are a match to TRBD1. Germline V CDR1 and CDR2: SGHRS, YFSETQ. The length of the CDR3 is 15 residues. The V segment lost 3 bases and the J segment 4 bases; nucleotides outside the gene matches: 3. The CDR3, as DNA: TGCGCCAGCAGCTGGACAGGGGGCGGGAATCAGCCCCAGCATTTT. As protein: CASSWTGGGNQPQHF.

This chain links TRBV13 with TRBJ2-7; 8 bases agree with TRBD1. CDR3 size: 16 residues. Germline CDR1 PRHDT, CDR2 FYEKMQ (reference sequence). J was trimmed by 2 bases and V by 5 bases; bases with no gene match: 11. The CDR3 region is CASSQRQGAPPYEQYF. The CDR3 bases are TGTGCCAGCAGCCAAAGGCAGGGGGCGCCACCCTACGAGCAGTACTTC.

The chain combines TRBV5-1 with TRBJ2-5, with TRBD2 matching over 7 bases. Germline assignment: CDR1 SGHRS and CDR2 YFSETQ. The CDR3 has 14 amino acids. Unmatched junction bases numbered 7, after V lost 4 bases and J lost 4 bases. The CDR3 region is CASSASGVSETQYF. CDR3 sequence (DNA): TGCGCCAGCAGCGCGAGCGGGGTTTCAGAGACCCAGTACTTC.

The gene calls are TRBV5-5 and TRBJ1-2; the match to TRBD1 covers 7 bases. Unmatched junction bases numbered 9, after V lost 4 bases and J lost 6 bases. The CDR3 is 14 amino acids. CDR1 is SGHKS and CDR2 is YYEKEE in the germline V gene (reference sequence). The CDR3, as DNA: TGTGCCAGCAGCGGCGTCCGGGACAGACATGGCTACACCTTC. As protein: CASSGVRDRHGYTF.

V gene TRBV6-5 combines with J gene TRBJ1-1; D is possibly TRBD1 (6 bases). Per germline, CDR1 MNHEY and CDR2 SVGAGI. Trimming removed 0 bases at V and 6 bases at J, with 8 bases between. The CDR3 sequence is 13 residues long. The CDR3 region has the DNA TGTGCCAGCAGTTACTCGAGGACAGCTGAAGCTTTCTTT. It yields the protein CASSYSRTAEAFF.

The CDR3 is CASSSTGQLYIQYF. The CDR3 DNA is TGTGCCAGCAGCTCAACTGGACAGTTGTACATTCAGTACTTC. The gene calls are TRBV13 and TRBJ2-4, with D perhaps matching TRBD1 (6 bases). The CDR3 sequence is 14 residues long. Looked up from germline, CDR1 is PRHDT and CDR2 is FYEKMQ (reference sequence). The V end lost 4 bases, the J end lost 8 bases, and 15 bases lay between the germline ends.

V and J are TRBV20-1 and TRBJ1-1; unclear D gene. Trimming removed 0 bases from V and 8 bases from J, with 7 bases in between. Germline V gene data show CDR1 as DFQATT and CDR2 as SNEGSKA (reference sequence). CDR3 length equals 11 residues. The CDR3 region is CSARDTEEAFF. CDR3 DNA sequence: TGCAGTGCTAGAGATACGGAGGAAGCTTTCTTT.